The sequence of this T cell receptor (beta chain) was determined in a study of T-cell reconstitution after alpha-beta-depleted transplantation in children. Unique molecular identifiers were incorporated when the TCRbeta library was constructed. TCRdb analysed the PCR reads with MiXCR anew, one entry per CDR3 protein. The table has about 980,000 distinct CDR3 sequences, roughly 29% seen once. The CDR3 runs 15 residues. Germline loops: CDR1 DFQATT, CDR2 SNEGSKA (reference sequence). V shed 2 bases and J 6 bases; nucleotides not matched to a gene: 8. Sequencing was performed on PBMCs, mostly from graft donor cells, taken 360 days after TCRalphabeta/CD19-depleted stem cell transplant. The source of this sequence is a boy less than two years old who had a stem cell transplant for SCID, so the T cells may come from the graft donor. The chain has TRBV20-1 and TRBJ2-5; 11 positions agree with TRBD2. CDR3 residues: CSARSTSGGAKTQYF. The CDR3 DNA is TGCAGTGCTAGATCCACTAGCGGGGGAGCAAAGACCCAGTACTTC.